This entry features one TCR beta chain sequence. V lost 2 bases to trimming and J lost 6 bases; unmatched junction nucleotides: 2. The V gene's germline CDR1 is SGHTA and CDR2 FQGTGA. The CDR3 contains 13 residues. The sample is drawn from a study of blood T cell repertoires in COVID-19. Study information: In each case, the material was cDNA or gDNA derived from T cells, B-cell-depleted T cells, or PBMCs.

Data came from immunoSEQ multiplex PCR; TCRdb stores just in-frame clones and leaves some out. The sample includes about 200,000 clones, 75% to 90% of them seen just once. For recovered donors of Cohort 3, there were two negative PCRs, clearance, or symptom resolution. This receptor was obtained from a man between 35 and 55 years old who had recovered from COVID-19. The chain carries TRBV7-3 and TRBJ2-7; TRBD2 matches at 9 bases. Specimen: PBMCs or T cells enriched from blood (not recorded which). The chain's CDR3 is CASSLASGTEQYF. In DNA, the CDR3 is TGTGCCAGCAGCTTAGCTAGCGGGACCGAGCAGTACTTC.